Below, 17 T cell receptor beta chains from the same sample are listed, as sequenced in a study of cytomegalovirus exposure and HLA in healthy donors. PCR amplification relied on 60 Vbeta primers (plus 13 Jbeta primers). Assay used: immunoSEQ multiplex PCR; TCRdb lists only in-frame clones, some missing. The table includes roughly 250,000 clones, about four fifths detected once. Material for sequencing was PBMCs. The receptors stem from a girl aged 2 to 9 in good health and CMV-seronegative.

J is TRBJ2-6 and V is TRBV19; 7 bases match TRBD1. Trimming removed 9 bases from V and 2 bases from J; junction bases left unmatched: 13. Germline values: CDR1 LNHDA, CDR2 SQIVND (reference sequence). This CDR3 has 17 residues. CDR3 region: CASEAGTALTGANVLTF. The CDR3 DNA is TGTGCCAGCGAGGCCGGGACAGCTCTAACTGGGGCCAACGTCCTGACTTTC.

J is TRBJ1-1 and V is TRBV4-2, with D possibly TRBD1 on 5 matching bases. V shed 3 bases and J shed 1 base, with 12 bases lying between them. The CDR3 spans 15 residues. The germline V gene encodes CDR1 LGHNA and CDR2 YNFKEQ. CDR3 in amino acids: CASSHLRQPNTEAFF. In nucleotides, the CDR3 is TGTGCCAGCAGCCACCTGAGACAGCCGAACACTGAAGCTTTCTTT.

V and J are TRBV7-9 and TRBJ1-6; TRBD1 agrees at 9 bases. CDR1 SEHNR and CDR2 FQNEAQ come from the germline V gene (reference sequence). The V and J ends lost 6 bases and 7 bases, in that order; junction bases with no gene match: 1. The CDR3 covers 13 residues. As DNA, the CDR3 is TGTGCCAGCAGGGGGACAGGGAATTCACCCCTCCACTTT. The encoded protein is CASRGTGNSPLHF.

V gene TRBV5-1 combines with J gene TRBJ1-1; a weak D match, TRBD1 (6 bases). Germline-derived CDR1 and CDR2 are SGHRS and YFSETQ. Trimming removed 0 bases from V and 1 base from J, with 10 bases in between. The CDR3 length is 15 residues. The CDR3 loop is CASSLAIQGNTEAFF. The CDR3 DNA reads TGCGCCAGCAGCTTGGCCATACAGGGGAACACTGAAGCTTTCTTT.

This sequence joins TRBV14 and TRBJ1-1; no reliable D call. Germline-derived CDR1 and CDR2 are SGHDN and FVKESK. V lost 2 bases, J lost 3 bases, and 10 bases lay in between. The CDR3 covers 14 residues. CDR3 in amino acids: CASSQWYGDTEAFF. For the CDR3, the DNA is TGTGCCAGCAGCCAATGGTACGGTGACACTGAAGCTTTCTTT.

The rearrangement links TRBV10-1 to TRBJ2-1, with 9 nucleotides matching TRBD1. J was trimmed by 10 bases and V by 10 bases; bases with no gene match: 17. CDR1 and CDR2 from the germline V gene are WNHNN and SYGVQD (reference sequence). The CDR3 length is 15 residues. The CDR3 DNA reads as TGCGCCAACAATAAACCGGGACAGGGTCCCAACGAGCAGTTCTTC. Translation gives CANNKPGQGPNEQFF.

The J gene is TRBJ2-5, the V gene TRBV25-1, with D possibly being TRBD1 (6 bases). The CDR3 length is 11 residues. V was cut by 3 bases and J by 9 bases, with 8 bases left in between. Germline V gene lookup returns CDR1 MGHDK and CDR2 SYGVNS. The CDR3 spells CASSEGAAQYF. The CDR3, as DNA: TGTGCCAGCAGTGAGGGGGCGGCCCAGTACTTC.

V and J are TRBV13 and TRBJ1-1; the D gene is possibly TRBD1 (6 bases). The CDR3 spans 16 residues. Trimming removed 0 bases from V and 0 bases from J, with 11 bases in between. Germline values: CDR1 PRHDT, CDR2 FYEKMQ (reference sequence). CDR3 loop: CASSLGQGRMNTEAFF. DNA of the CDR3: TGTGCCAGCAGCTTAGGACAGGGTCGGATGAACACTGAAGCTTTCTTT.

This clone was detected once. The V and J genes are TRBV5-1 and TRBJ2-1; 7 positions agree with TRBD1. CDR1 SGHRS and CDR2 YFSETQ come from the germline V gene. The CDR3 runs to 14 residues. After removal of 0 bases from V and 10 bases from J, the junction contained 7 bases not matched to a gene. CDR3 amino acids: CASSLDAGGREQFF. The CDR3 DNA reads TGCGCCAGCAGCTTGGATGCAGGGGGACGCGAGCAGTTCTTC. Combining the CDR3 with reference TRBV5-1 and TRBJ2-1 gives the whole variable domain KAGVTQTPRYLIKTRGQQVTLSCSPISGHRSVSWYQQTPGQGLQFLFEYFSETQRNKGNFPGRFSGRQFSNSRSEMNVSTLELGDSALYLCASSLDAGGREQFFGPGTRLTVL.

This chain uses TRBV29-1 with TRBJ1-1; D is unclear. V gave up 5 bases and J gave up 3 bases, with 7 bases separating them. Germline lookup yields CDR1 SQVTM and CDR2 ANQGSEA. This CDR3 is 11 amino acids long. Here the CDR3 reads CSVRTDTEAFF. The DNA of the CDR3 is TGCAGCGTTCGAACGGACACTGAAGCTTTCTTT.

V is TRBV28 and J is TRBJ1-2; TRBD1 matches at 7 bases. The germline V gene has CDR1 MDHEN and CDR2 SYDVKM. This CDR3 comprises 12 residues. V shed 7 bases and J 3 bases; nucleotides not matched to a gene: 2. This chain's CDR3 is CASTGTDYGYTF. The DNA of the CDR3 is TGTGCCAGCACCGGGACAGACTATGGCTACACCTTC.

CDR3 region: CASRGLSWGNTEAFF. The CDR3 DNA is TGTGCCAGTCGGGGACTCTCCTGGGGGAACACTGAAGCTTTCTTT. The chain has TRBV19 and TRBJ1-1; tentatively, D is TRBD1 (5 bases). Trimming cost V 8 bases and J 1 base, with 17 bases left between them. CDR3 length: 15 residues. Germline values: CDR1 LNHDA, CDR2 SQIVND (reference sequence).

This chain links TRBV7-9 with TRBJ2-7, with 11 nucleotides matching TRBD2. This CDR3 spans 15 amino acids. V was pared by 6 bases and J by 2 bases, with 6 bases of the junction left unmatched. The germline CDR1 and CDR2 sequences are SEHNR and FQNEAQ (reference sequence). For the CDR3, the DNA is TGTGCCAGCAGTTTCACTAGCGGGGGAACCTACGAGCAGTACTTC. Its protein product is CASSFTSGGTYEQYF. The full variable domain, completed using reference TRBV7-9 and TRBJ2-7, is DTGVSQNPRHKITKRGQNVTFRCDPISEHNRLYWYRQTLGQGPEFLTYFQNEAQLEKSRLLSDRFSAERPKGSFSTLEIQRTEQGDSAMYLCASSFTSGGTYEQYFGPGTRLTVT.

This clone was detected once. The gene calls are TRBV7-9 and TRBJ2-3; D uncertain. CDR3 length: 17 residues. Germline V lookup: CDR1 SEHNR, CDR2 FQNEAQ (reference sequence). The V gene lost 6 bases and the J gene lost 0 bases, with 19 bases spanning the gap. This CDR3 is CASRKTPLVSSTDTQYF. As DNA, the CDR3 is TGTGCCAGCAGAAAAACCCCCTTAGTGTCTAGCACAGATACGCAGTATTTT.

The chain carries TRBV7-3 and TRBJ1-5; no firm D call. This CDR3 comprises 14 residues. Germline CDR1 reads SGHTA; CDR2 reads FQGTGA. V was pared by 5 bases and J by 1 base, with 9 bases between. The CDR3 region has the DNA TGTGCCAGCAGCCTCACGGGGAGCAATCAGCCCCAGCATTTT. The encoded protein is CASSLTGSNQPQHF.

The J gene is TRBJ2-7, the V gene TRBV10-3; 12 bases agree with TRBD2. From germline, CDR1 is ENHRY and CDR2 SYGVKD. The CDR3 is 14 amino acids. V lost 7 bases, J lost 3 bases, and 4 bases stayed unmatched. DNA of the CDR3: TGTGCCATCAAGCCTAGCGGGAGGGTCTACGAGCAGTACTTC. Encoded protein: CAIKPSGRVYEQYF.

The chain links TRBV5-4 to TRBJ2-5; 11 bases agree with TRBD1. The J call may be wrong; the DNA end is better matched by TRBJ2-7. The CDR3 runs 16 residues. Germline CDR1 is SGHNT and CDR2 is YYREEE (reference sequence). The CDR3 DNA follows: TGTGCCAGCAGCTGGGACGGGACAGGGGGGACCTACGAGCAGTACTTC. Protein product: CASSWDGTGGTYEQYF.